Given below is one T cell receptor (beta chain) in context. The antigen it binds to is not known. Base qualities are not recorded, but no much larger clone differs from it by a single base. These data originate in a study of blood T cell repertoires in COVID-19 (dated by TCRdb to between 2020 and 2021). Concerning the study at large: Collaborator samples came from the United States, Italy and Spain and covered acute and convalescent phases of COVID-19. The prospective study material was composed of cDNA or gDNA derived from T cells, B-cell-depleted T cells, or PBMCs. The dataset comprised deeply sampled blood TCRbeta repertoires from subjects exposed to, actively infected with, or recovered from COVID-19. A freely available public database, intended as a resource for researchers studying the immune response to SARS-CoV-2, is where the repertoires were released. Samples were obtained from the ongoing ImmuneRACE study (first 160 participants) and from some 1,300 subjects provided by 6 global collaborators. Nearly every sample came with metadata listing a de-identified subject ID, COVID-19 status, age in years and sex. Where available, HLA class I and class II types were obtained from metadata supplied by the sample provider rather than from assay-based typing. The study at large found these results: Clinical and demographic metadata were provided uncurated, with the amount varying by source and participant.

TCRbeta CDR3 regions were amplified from genomic DNA by means of the immunoSEQ Assay, a bias-controlled multiplex PCR. On the authors' methods: The number of nucleated cells in each sample was estimated by amplification of reference gene primers within the assay. To quantify the absolute abundance of each unique TCRbeta CDR3 rearrangement, sequence reads were collapsed and filtered. For each sample, productive Simpson clonality was calculated as the square root of Simpson's diversity index over productive rearrangements. Sourced from immuneACCESS, this table was stored by TCRdb with only in-frame sequences that have V and J called. A share of the clones is absent; for the studies checked, an unresolved V gene accounts for under half, and the remainder has no known explanation. The DNA gave D and trimming, while V, J and clone size come from that table. Across this sample there are about 210,000 clones, with 85% seen only once. The ten largest clones represent around 0.93% of the sample.

Looking up the germline V gene yields CDR1 MNHEY and CDR2 SVGAGI. V loses 6 bases, J loses 5 bases, and the germline ends lie 17 bases apart. From the cysteine through the phenylalanine, the CDR3 covers 14 amino acids. Left in the record is the CDR3 DNA by itself, 42 bases read in frame from the first base. One collaborating source in Seattle enrolled patients while the patients were actively infected and followed the patients over time throughout the course of disease. The collaborating institutions used their own protocols to collect whole blood in K2EDTA tubes. For TCRbeta analysis, collaborator samples were shipped as frozen whole blood, as isolated PBMCs, or as DNA extracted from either sample type.

The chain is made from TRBV6-5 and TRBJ2-7; a tentative D call is TRBD2 (6 bases match). Specimen: peripheral blood. The receptor was isolated from a man in his 60s with COVID-19, enrolled during active disease. CDR3 loop: CASSLWGEQDEQYF. The nucleotide sequence reads as follows: TGTGCCAGCAGCCTCTGGGGGGAACAAGACGAGCAGTACTTC.